The TCR beta chain described here comes from a study of blood T cell repertoires in COVID-19. Study-wide background: COVID-19 samples, acute and convalescent, were from the United States, Italy and Spain. T cells, B-cell-depleted T cells, or PBMCs supplied cDNA or gDNA.

Authors' data handling: Nucleated cell number was recorded as an estimate derived from reference gene primer amplification. The repertoire was sequenced with immunoSEQ multiplex PCR; TCRdb's copy has only in-frame clones and lacks some. V, J and clone size are taken as reported in that table, and D and trimming were inferred from the DNA itself. The table records 75,000 to 85,000 clones, about 87% of them present only once. CDR1 and CDR2 (germline): SGHAT, FQNNGV. Trimming removed 3 bases from V and 4 bases from J; junction bases left unmatched: 6. The CDR3 is 16 amino acids. The chain employs TRBV11-2 and TRBJ2-2, with 9 positions matching TRBD2. Sequences were obtained from peripheral blood. The source of this sequence is a man in his fifties with active COVID-19. CDR3 bases: TGTGCCAGCAGCTTCGGGACTAGCTCGGGCACCGGGGAGCTGTTTTTT. Its protein product is CASSFGTSSGTGELFF.